This note documents a single T cell receptor beta chain sequence. Here the gene names and germline are mouse. The read finishes 1 residue shy of the CDR3 end, and the germline J gene is used to complete it. This specimen belongs to a study of tissue T cells after allogeneic stem cell transplantation. Assay: immunoSEQ multiplex PCR; the TCRdb copy retains only in-frame clones and omits some. The table has some 48,000 clones, 65% to 85% seen once. Per germline, CDR1 KGHPV and CDR2 FQNQEV (reference sequence). CDR3 size: 15 residues. The V and J ends lost 6 bases and 0 bases respectively, with 11 bases between them.

The chain couples TRBV26 to TRBJ2-2, with D possibly TRBD1 on 6 matching bases. Sequencing was done on a sample of sorted cells pooled from one or two spleens. This TCR was sampled from a pool of C57BL/6 mice in good health. CDR3 residues: CASSRTVANTGQLYF. Partial CDR3 DNA: TGTGCCAGCAGCCGGACAGTAGCAAACACCGGGCAGCTCTAC.